This T cell receptor (beta chain) was retrieved from a study of shared clonotypes between healthy human individuals. General study results and limits: Collection of samples was limited to blood; tissue repertoires likely differ. Measured sharing among donors was expected to vary with sequencing depth. Estimated richness was generally greater in naive than memory subsets.

Germline CDR1 LNHNV, CDR2 YYDKDF (reference sequence). V gave up 0 bases and J gave up 1 base; unmatched junction bases: 7. The CDR3 spans 17 residues. Remarks on this clone: Its antigen is not known.

CD4+ cell separation produced CD45RA+ naive and CD45RA-negative memory subsets. TCRdb's table, derived via immunoSEQ multiplex PCR, lists solely in-frame clones and lacks some. The sample has about 990,000 clones; 75% to 85% are singletons. The chain employs TRBV15 and TRBJ1-1, with 8 bases identical to TRBD1. Sequences were obtained from memory CD4+ T cells from PBMCs. Subset noted: CD45RA-negative fraction. The clonotype comes from a man aged 18 to 29 in good health. Some clones in this sample may be carry-over from other donors' samples. CDR3 region: CATSREDPGQENTEAFF. CDR3 DNA: TGTGCCACCAGCAGAGAGGACCCGGGACAGGAGAACACTGAAGCTTTCTTT. Complete variable domain (other parts from reference TRBV15 and TRBJ1-1): DAMVIQNPRYQVTQFGKPVTLSCSQTLNHNVMYWYQQKSSQAPKLLFHYYDKDFNNEADTPDNFQSRRPNTSFCFLDIRSPGLGDTAMYLCATSREDPGQENTEAFFGQGTRLTVV.